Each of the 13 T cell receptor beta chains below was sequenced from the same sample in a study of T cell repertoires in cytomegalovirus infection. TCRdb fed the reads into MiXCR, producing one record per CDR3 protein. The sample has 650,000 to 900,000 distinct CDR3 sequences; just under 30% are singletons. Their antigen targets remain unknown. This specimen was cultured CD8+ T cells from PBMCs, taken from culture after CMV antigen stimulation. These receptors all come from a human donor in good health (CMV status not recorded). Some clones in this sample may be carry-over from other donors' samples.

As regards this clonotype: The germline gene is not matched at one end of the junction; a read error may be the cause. DNA of the CDR3: TGTGCCAGCAGCGGGCGGACTAGCGGGGACCAGGAGACCCAGTACTTC. This sequence encodes CASSGRTSGDQETQYF. The chain is built from TRBV7-9 and TRBJ2-5; 12 nucleotides align to TRBD2. The CDR3 has 16 amino acids. In germline, CDR1 is SEHNR, CDR2 FQNEAQ (reference sequence).

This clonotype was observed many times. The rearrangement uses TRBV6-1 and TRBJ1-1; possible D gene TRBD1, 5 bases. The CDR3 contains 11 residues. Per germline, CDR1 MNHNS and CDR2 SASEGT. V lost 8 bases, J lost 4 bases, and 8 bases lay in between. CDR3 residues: CASGGGTEAFF. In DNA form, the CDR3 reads TGTGCCAGCGGGGGGGGCACTGAAGCTTTCTTT.

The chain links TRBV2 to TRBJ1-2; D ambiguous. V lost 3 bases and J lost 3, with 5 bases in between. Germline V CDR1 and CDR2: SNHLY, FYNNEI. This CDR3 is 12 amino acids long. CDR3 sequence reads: CASSDFDYGYTF. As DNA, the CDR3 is TGTGCCAGCAGTGATTTTGACTATGGCTACACCTTC.

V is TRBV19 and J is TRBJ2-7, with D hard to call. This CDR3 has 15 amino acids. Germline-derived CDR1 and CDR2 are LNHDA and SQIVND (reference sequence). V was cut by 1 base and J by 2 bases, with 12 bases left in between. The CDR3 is CASSIGADEPYEQYF. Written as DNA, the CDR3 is TGTGCCAGTAGTATAGGGGCGGACGAGCCCTACGAGCAGTACTTC.

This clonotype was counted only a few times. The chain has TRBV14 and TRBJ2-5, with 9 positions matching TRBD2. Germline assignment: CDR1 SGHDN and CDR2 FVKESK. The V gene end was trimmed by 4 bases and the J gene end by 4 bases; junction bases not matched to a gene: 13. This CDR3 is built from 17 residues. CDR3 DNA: TGTGCCAGCAGCCCCCGATATGGCGGGGGGGCTATAGAGACCCAGTACTTC. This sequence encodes CASSPRYGGGAIETQYF.

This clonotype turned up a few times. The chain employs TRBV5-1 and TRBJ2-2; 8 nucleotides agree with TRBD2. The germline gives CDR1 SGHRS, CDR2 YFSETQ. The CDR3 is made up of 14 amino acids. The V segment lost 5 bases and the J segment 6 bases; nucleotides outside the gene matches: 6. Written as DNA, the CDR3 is TGCGCCAGCAGGCCGGGGGGGAGCGCCGGGGAGCTGTTTTTT. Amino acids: CASRPGGSAGELFF.

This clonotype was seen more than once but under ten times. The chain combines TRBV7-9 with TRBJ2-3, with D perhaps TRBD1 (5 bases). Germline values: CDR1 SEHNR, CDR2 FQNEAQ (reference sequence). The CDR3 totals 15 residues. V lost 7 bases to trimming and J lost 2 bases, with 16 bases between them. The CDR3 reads CASKGLAGYTDTQYF. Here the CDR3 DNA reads TGTGCCAGCAAGGGCCTGGCAGGGTACACAGATACGCAGTATTTT.

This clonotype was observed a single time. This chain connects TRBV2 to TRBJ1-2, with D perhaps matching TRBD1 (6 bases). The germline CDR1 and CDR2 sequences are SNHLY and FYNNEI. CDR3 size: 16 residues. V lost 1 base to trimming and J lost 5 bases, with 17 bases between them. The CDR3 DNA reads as TGTGCCAGCAGTGAAGAAGTGGCGACAGGCGCTTATGGCTACACCTTC. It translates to CASSEEVATGAYGYTF.

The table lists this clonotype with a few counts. The CDR3 sequence is CASSLETEKLFF. For the CDR3, the DNA is TGTGCCAGCAGCTTAGAAACTGAAAAACTGTTTTTT. V gene TRBV7-9 combines with J gene TRBJ1-4, with D unresolved. Trimming removed 1 base from V and 7 bases from J, with 4 bases in between. Germline V gives CDR1 SEHNR, CDR2 FQNEAQ (reference sequence). The CDR3 sequence is 12 residues long.

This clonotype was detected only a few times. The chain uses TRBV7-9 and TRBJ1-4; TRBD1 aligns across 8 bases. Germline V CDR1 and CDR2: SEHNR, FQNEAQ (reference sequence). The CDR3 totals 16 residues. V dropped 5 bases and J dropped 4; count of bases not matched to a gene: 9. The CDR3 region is CASSLRTGRDNEKLFF. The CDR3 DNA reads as TGTGCCAGCAGCCTACGGACAGGGCGAGATAATGAAAAACTGTTTTTT.

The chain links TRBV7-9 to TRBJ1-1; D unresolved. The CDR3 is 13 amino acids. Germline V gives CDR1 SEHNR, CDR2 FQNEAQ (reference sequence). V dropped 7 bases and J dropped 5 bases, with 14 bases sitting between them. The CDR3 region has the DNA TGTGCCAGCAATGCCGAGCTACCAACTGAAGCTTTCTTT. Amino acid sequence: CASNAELPTEAFF.

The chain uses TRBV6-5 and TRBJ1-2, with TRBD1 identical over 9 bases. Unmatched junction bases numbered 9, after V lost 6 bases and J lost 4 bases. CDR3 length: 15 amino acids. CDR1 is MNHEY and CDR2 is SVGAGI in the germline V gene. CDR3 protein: CASSPPGTGFYGYTF. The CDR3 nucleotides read TGTGCCAGCAGCCCCCCCGGGACAGGGTTCTATGGCTACACCTTC.

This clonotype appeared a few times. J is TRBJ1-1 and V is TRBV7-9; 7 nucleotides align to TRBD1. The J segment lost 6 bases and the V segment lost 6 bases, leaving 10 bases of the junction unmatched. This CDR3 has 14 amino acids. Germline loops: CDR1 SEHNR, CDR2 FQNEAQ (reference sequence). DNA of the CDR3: TGTGCCAGCAGATCAGGGGGGGGCAGCCCTGAAGCTTTCTTT. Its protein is CASRSGGGSPEAFF.